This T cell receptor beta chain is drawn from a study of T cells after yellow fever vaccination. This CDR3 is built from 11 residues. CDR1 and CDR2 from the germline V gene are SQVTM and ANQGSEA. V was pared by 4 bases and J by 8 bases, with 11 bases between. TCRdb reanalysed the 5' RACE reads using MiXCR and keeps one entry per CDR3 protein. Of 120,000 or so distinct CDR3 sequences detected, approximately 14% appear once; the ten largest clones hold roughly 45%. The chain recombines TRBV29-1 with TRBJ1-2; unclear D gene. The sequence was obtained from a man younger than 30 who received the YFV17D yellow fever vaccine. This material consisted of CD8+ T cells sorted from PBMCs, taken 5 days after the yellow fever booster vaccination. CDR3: CSVALTGGYTF. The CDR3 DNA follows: TGCAGCGTTGCATTGACCGGCGGCTACACCTTC.